These 30 T cell receptor beta chains came from one sample sequenced in a study of blood T cells in healthy people across ages. Together with a sample-barcoded 5' primer, a J-beta primer mix was included in a second PCR lasting about 6 to 11 cycles. TCRdb reprocessed the 5' RACE reads with MiXCR, giving one entry per CDR3 protein. The sample includes about 1,400,000 distinct CDR3 sequences, approximately 60% of them seen just once. The sequencing input was blood. The receptor set was obtained from a young man in good health.

This chain uses TRBV4-1 with TRBJ2-1, with 10 bases aligning to TRBD2. V trimming: 7 bases; J trimming: 13 bases; junction bases outside the gene matches: 22. The CDR3 extends over 17 amino acids. CDR1 is MGHRA, CDR2 YSYEKL, per germline. CDR3 in amino acids: CASTPTGQLAGKETQFF. In DNA, the CDR3 is TGCGCCAGCACCCCCACCGGGCAACTAGCGGGGAAAGAGACCCAGTTCTTC.

This clonotype has a handful of counts. This chain joins TRBV7-2 and TRBJ1-1; 7 bases match TRBD1. CDR1 and CDR2 (germline): SGHTA, FQGNSA. This CDR3 contains 13 residues. The V segment lost 5 bases and the J segment 3 bases; nucleotides outside the gene matches: 3. This CDR3 reads CASSRGQDTEAFF. CDR3 DNA: TGTGCCAGCAGCCGTGGACAGGACACTGAAGCTTTCTTT.

This clonotype showed up many times. The junction departs from the called germline gene at one end, perhaps through a read error. V gene TRBV12-3 or TRBV12-4 combines with J gene TRBJ1-2; 7 nucleotides agree with TRBD1. This CDR3 region has 13 residues. CDR3 sequence: CASSLDRSYGYTF. CDR3 DNA sequence: TGCGCCAGCAGCTTGGACAGGAGCTATGGCTACACCTTC.

Concerning this clonotype itself: At one end, the junction sequence differs from germline, possibly due to a read error. V gene TRBV25-1 combines with J gene TRBJ1-3, with D possibly matching TRBD1 (6 bases). The CDR3 is 16 amino acids. CDR1 and CDR2 from the germline V gene are MGHDK and SYGVNS. The CDR3 DNA sequence: TGTGCCAGCACCGGGACACCTCCGGCGGGTGGAAACATCATATATTTT. Translated, it gives CASTGTPPAGGNIIYF.

This sequence joins TRBV6-5 and TRBJ1-2; TRBD1 matches at 8 bases. The germline CDR1 and CDR2 sequences are MNHEY and SVGAGI. CDR3 size: 13 residues. V lost 2 bases, J lost 6 bases, and 2 bases stayed unmatched. This CDR3 reads CASSYGQGDGYTF. CDR3 nucleotides: TGTGCCAGCAGTTACGGACAGGGAGATGGCTACACCTTC.

The chain is built from TRBV20-1 and TRBJ1-1, with D unclear. Deletions cut 3 bases from V and 9 bases from J, with 14 bases between. Germline loops: CDR1 DFQATT, CDR2 SNEGSKA (reference sequence). The CDR3 consists of 12 residues. CDR3 sequence (DNA): TGCAGTGCTAGGGGAGGTTCCGGGAAAGCTTTCTTT. Protein sequence: CSARGGSGKAFF.

The V and J genes are TRBV27 and TRBJ2-5, with 10 bases fitting TRBD1. The DNA end lines up better with TRBJ2-7; the J call may be wrong. Germline V gene lookup returns CDR1 MNHEY and CDR2 SMNVEV (reference sequence). This CDR3 region has 15 residues. The CDR3 region has the DNA TGTGCCAGCAGTTCTTCCGGGACAGGGGCTACCGAGCAGTACTTC. Amino acid sequence: CASSSSGTGATEQYF.

The rearrangement joins TRBV20-1 to TRBJ2-4; D is undetermined. Trimming took off 0 bases at V and 1 base at J, with 22 bases between the two ends. This CDR3 comprises 19 residues. Looked up from germline, CDR1 is DFQATT and CDR2 is SNEGSKA (reference sequence). The CDR3 loop reads CSARDLDLLNHLAKNIQYF. The CDR3 coding sequence is TGCAGTGCTAGAGATCTAGACTTGCTTAATCATTTGGCCAAAAACATTCAGTACTTC.

CDR3 nucleotides: TGTGCCAGCAGCGCAAACAGGGTCGCTGAAGCTTTCTTT. This gives the protein CASSANRVAEAFF. The chain couples TRBV11-2 to TRBJ1-1; a weak D match, TRBD1 (6 bases). Germline V lookup: CDR1 SGHAT, CDR2 FQNNGV. The V gene lost 5 bases and the J gene lost 6 bases, with 13 bases spanning the gap. The length of the CDR3 is 13 residues.

This clonotype came up once. This chain links TRBV30 with TRBJ2-1; 9 bases map to TRBD2. Germline lookup yields CDR1 GTSNPN and CDR2 SVGIG (reference sequence). The junction had 10 bases not matched to a gene; V was cut back by 4 bases and J by 3 bases. This CDR3 has 16 residues. CDR3 region: CAWTHAAGGIYNEQFF. Written as DNA, the CDR3 is TGTGCCTGGACCCACGCGGCGGGAGGGATCTACAATGAGCAGTTCTTC.

This clonotype was seen a handful of times. The gene calls are TRBV6-5 and TRBJ2-3; D is unclear. V shed 6 bases and J shed 0 bases, with 10 bases lying between them. The CDR3 length is 14 residues. From germline, CDR1 is MNHEY and CDR2 SVGAGI. The CDR3 DNA reads TGTGCCAGCAGACAGACGGTTAGCACAGATACGCAGTATTTT. Its protein product is CASRQTVSTDTQYF.

The chain is built from TRBV10-3 and TRBJ1-3; TRBD1 might be the D (5 bases). With 0 bases removed from V and 0 bases from J, the gap between germline ends came to 12 bases. The CDR3 loop spans 17 amino acids. The germline V gene has CDR1 ENHRY and CDR2 SYGVKD. The CDR3 DNA reads as TGTGCCATCAGTGAGTCGACCGGGACCCTCTCTGGAAACACCATATATTTT. Amino acids: CAISESTGTLSGNTIYF.

This chain joins TRBV4-1 and TRBJ1-2, with 12 bases fitting TRBD1. J lost 8 bases, V lost 0 bases, and 4 bases had no gene match. In germline, CDR1 is MGHRA, CDR2 YSYEKL. The CDR3 runs to 15 residues. The CDR3 nucleotides read TGCGCCAGCAGCCAAGAGGGACAGGGGGCGAAAGGCTACACCTTC. Its protein product is CASSQEGQGAKGYTF.

In DNA, the CDR3 is TGTGCCAGCAGCCGGGGACTAGCGGGGGGTGATAGGGAGACCCAGTACTTC. This translates into CASSRGLAGGDRETQYF. The chain carries TRBV7-3 and TRBJ2-5, with 15 bases that match TRBD2. V lost 5 bases to trimming and J lost 5 bases; unmatched junction nucleotides: 9. Germline CDR1 and CDR2: SGHTA and FQGTGA. The CDR3 loop spans 17 amino acids.

The chain links TRBV27 to TRBJ1-2; D unresolved. Deletions cut 0 bases from V and 7 bases from J, with 12 bases between. The CDR3 contains 14 residues. The germline V gene has CDR1 MNHEY and CDR2 SMNVEV (reference sequence). The DNA for the CDR3 is TGTGCCAGCAGTTTATCCGGGTTCGGGCTTGGCTACACCTTC. Translated, it gives CASSLSGFGLGYTF.

This clonotype has a count of ten or more. The rearrangement joins TRBV4-1 to TRBJ2-7; D perhaps matches TRBD2 (5 bases). The germline gives CDR1 MGHRA, CDR2 YSYEKL. Trimming removed 4 bases from V and 4 bases from J, with 14 bases in between. CDR3 size: 14 residues. The CDR3 is CASSLGEGRYEQYF. The CDR3, as DNA: TGCGCCAGCAGCCTCGGGGAAGGGAGATACGAGCAGTACTTC.

The rearrangement uses TRBV7-9 and TRBJ2-3, with a tentative D call TRBD1 (6 bases). V gave up 5 bases and J gave up 6 bases, with 21 bases separating them. This CDR3 is built from 16 residues. Germline V gene sequence: CDR1 SEHNR, CDR2 FQNEAQ (reference sequence). DNA for the CDR3: TGTGCCAGCAGCGCAAGAGGCAGGGCAGGGGCGGATACGCAGTATTTT. It encodes CASSARGRAGADTQYF.

The chain couples TRBV29-1 to TRBJ1-2, with D unresolved. V was clipped by 2 bases and J by 4 bases, with 8 bases between them. The V gene's germline CDR1 is SQVTM and CDR2 ANQGSEA. This CDR3 has 12 amino acids. The CDR3 loop reads CSVEWGGYGYTF. CDR3 in DNA: TGCAGCGTTGAATGGGGAGGCTATGGCTACACCTTC.

The J gene is TRBJ2-7, the V gene TRBV3-1; D not certain. Germline V CDR1 and CDR2: LGHDT, YNNKEL (reference sequence). The CDR3 is 15 residues long. Trimming left V 1 base short and J 6 bases short, with 16 bases between. The CDR3 protein is CASSQVAPLTGEQYF. The CDR3 coding sequence is TGTGCCAGCAGCCAAGTCGCGCCTCTAACGGGCGAGCAGTACTTC.

The chain links TRBV24-1 to TRBJ2-1; D may be TRBD1 (8 bases). The V end was cut by 3 bases, the J end by 7 bases, with 18 bases between. CDR3 size: 16 residues. Germline V gene data show CDR1 as KGHDR and CDR2 as SFDVKD. CDR3 coding DNA: TGTGCCACCAGTGATCCTCAGACAGGGGAGGGGAATGAGCAGTTCTTC. Translation: CATSDPQTGEGNEQFF.

The chain recombines TRBV21-1 with TRBJ2-1; no DNA check was done on the table's D call, TRBD2. TRBV21-1 counts as a pseudogene. The length of the CDR3 is 17 residues. This chain's CDR3 is CASSKDALAPEYNEQFF. The DNA of the CDR3 is TGTGCCAGCAGCAAAGATGCTCTAGCGCCAGAGTACAATGAGCAGTTCTTC.

This clonotype was observed a single time. The chain has TRBV25-1 and TRBJ2-1; the D call may be TRBD1 or TRBD2 (7 bases each). With 1 base removed from V and 7 bases from J, the gap between germline ends came to 17 bases. The CDR3 spans 16 residues. Germline-derived CDR1 and CDR2 are MGHDK and SYGVNS. DNA of the CDR3: TGTGCCAGCAGTGAATGGGGAGGGGGCTTAGGGAATGAGCAGTTCTTC. As protein: CASSEWGGGLGNEQFF.

This chain connects TRBV12-3 or TRBV12-4 to TRBJ1-6, with a tentative D call TRBD1 (5 bases). Trimming stripped 6 bases from V and 9 bases from J, with 24 bases between. The CDR3 contains 17 residues. This CDR3 reads CASSHKTAGKLVSPLHF. In DNA form, the CDR3 reads TGTGCCAGCAGCCACAAAACTGCAGGGAAATTGGTTTCACCCCTCCACTTT.

The rearrangement links TRBV27 to TRBJ2-1; no clear D. Germline V gene sequence: CDR1 MNHEY, CDR2 SMNVEV (reference sequence). The CDR3 covers 14 residues. The V and J ends lost 7 bases and 3 bases respectively, with 13 bases between them. This CDR3 reads CASNDRSGYNEQFF. Written as DNA, the CDR3 is TGTGCCAGCAATGATAGGTCTGGCTACAATGAGCAGTTCTTC.

The genes are TRBV3-1 and TRBJ1-1; TRBD1 is a possible D gene (5 bases). V lost 2 bases to trimming and J lost 3 bases, with 19 bases between them. CDR3 length: 17 amino acids. CDR1 LGHDT and CDR2 YNNKEL come from the germline V gene (reference sequence). This CDR3 is CASSQMIGGVGHTEAFF. The CDR3 DNA reads as TGTGCCAGCAGCCAAATGATAGGAGGAGTGGGACACACTGAAGCTTTCTTT.

V and J are TRBV7-2 and TRBJ2-3, with TRBD1 matching over 9 bases. The CDR3 is 14 amino acids. Per the germline V gene, CDR1 is SGHTA and CDR2 is FQGNSA. V lost 4 bases to trimming and J lost 4 bases; unmatched junction nucleotides: 3. CDR3 bases: TGTGCCAGCAGCTCCCGGACAGGGGCAGATACGCAGTATTTT. It translates to CASSSRTGADTQYF.

This clonotype was counted a single time. The chain is built from TRBV30 and TRBJ1-2; no clear D. V was shortened by 3 bases and J by 4 bases, with 12 bases between the two germline ends. There are 13 residues in the CDR3. The germline V gene has CDR1 GTSNPN and CDR2 SVGIG (reference sequence). The CDR3 coding sequence is TGTGCCTGGAGCCTCAAACGCGGCTATGGCTACACCTTC. This codes for CAWSLKRGYGYTF.

V gene TRBV6-5 combines with J gene TRBJ2-3; D perhaps matches TRBD1 (6 bases). Trimming stripped 6 bases from V and 3 bases from J, with 16 bases between. This CDR3 spans 15 amino acids. CDR1 is MNHEY and CDR2 is SVGAGI in the germline V gene. The CDR3 coding sequence is TGTGCCAGCAGGGGAGCAGGGGCGAGGACAGATACGCAGTATTTT. This gives the protein CASRGAGARTDTQYF.

J is TRBJ2-5 and V is TRBV15; 7 bases match TRBD2. Germline trimming cut 5 bases from V and 4 bases from J; bases unmatched to any gene: 10. The V gene's germline CDR1 is LNHNV and CDR2 YYDKDF (reference sequence). CDR3 length: 15 amino acids. CDR3 DNA: TGTGCCACCAGCGCCGGATGGGGGGGGATAGAGACCCAGTACTTC. It encodes CATSAGWGGIETQYF.

On this clonotype: This may be a read error, as it is one base from a much larger clone. The chain carries TRBV24-1 and TRBJ2-5; D gene unclear. Trimming shortened V by 0 bases and J by 4 bases, and 2 bases separated the two germline ends. CDR1 is KGHDR, CDR2 SFDVKD, per germline. CDR3 length: 12 residues. CDR3 amino acids: CATSDLVETQYF. CDR3 DNA: TGTGCCACCAGTGATTTGGTAGAGACCCAGTACTTC.